This T cell receptor beta chain was observed in a study of fetal regulatory T cell absence and autoimmunity (dated by TCRdb to about 2017). Study-level background: Exocrine pancreas autoimmunity was observed in the IPEX patients in the absence of clinical diabetes.

General findings and caveats noted by the study authors: TRB gene family usage was broadly similar between cord blood and pancreas, resembling published neonatal and adult repertoires. The oligoclonal enrichment was interpreted as supporting antigen-driven autoimmunity in the pancreas before birth in IPEX syndrome. Significant oligoclonal enrichment of the TCR compartment was observed in pancreas versus cord blood, with some top clones enriched more than 80-fold.

On this clone: No cognate antigen has been identified for it. No much larger clone is present one base from it, and per-base qualities are unavailable.

Genomic DNA obtained from frozen pancreas tissue was processed for repertoire sequencing. Genomic DNA, about 2-3 ug, was extracted from umbilical cord blood or frozen pancreas using the DNeasy Blood and Tissue Kit. Amplification and barcoding of TCRbeta CDR3 regions were carried out by two-step multiplex PCR on the immunoSEQ human TCRbeta survey platform. Libraries were sequenced on Illumina instruments, with IgH sequenced in parallel from the same samples. Regarding the original processing steps: Raw reads were filtered against IMGT V, D, J definitions and binned by a nearest-neighbor algorithm to remove PCR and sequencing errors. Clones were defined as identical nucleotide sequences, and differential abundance between tissues was assessed by per-clone Fisher exact tests with a pFDR threshold of p<0.01. Clones with frequencies too low for statistical inference were excluded by a minimum inclusion filter of 10 in either sample. The immunoSEQ Analyzer was used for pairwise clonal comparisons, while IMGT tools were used to assess gene family usage. Imported from immuneACCESS, the table was reduced by TCRdb to in-frame sequences with V and J called. These copies leave out some clones; in studies compared against another copy, an unresolved V gene accounts for under half, and the cause of the remainder is not known. The V and J calls and clone size are taken from that table; D and trimming were inferred from the DNA. In all, the sample holds some 87,000 clones, and about 78% of those were seen once. The ten top clones hold 2% of the sample.

The CDR3, from cysteine to phenylalanine, totals 15 residues. Just the 45-base CDR3 DNA is kept, in frame starting at base 1. Trimming takes 3 bases off V and 6 bases off J; junction bases not matched to a gene: 8. CDR1 and CDR2 are read off the germline V gene as LGHNA and YSLEER. Sequencing was performed on pancreas tissue. The V gene is TRBV4-3 and the J gene is TRBJ1-1; TRBD1 lines up with 9 middle nucleotides. The sequence derives from a male donor with IPEX syndrome. The DNA reads TGCGCCAGCAGCCAGAGGACAGGGGCCCATCCTGAAGCTTTCTTT. Its amino acids are CASSQRTGAHPEAFF.